A single sample is the source of the 5 T cell receptor beta chains below, sequenced in a study of T cell clonality in common variable immunodeficiency. Libraries were prepared by immunoSEQ multiplex PCR; TCRdb keeps only in-frame clonotypes and omits some of them. There are tens of thousands of clones in the sample, none observed a single time. The sample comprised peripheral blood mononuclear cells. Receptors originate from a person between 18 and 69 years old in good health.

This clone was found many times. The read ends 3 residues early relative to the CDR3; the germline J gene fills the gap. The chain has TRBV20-1 and TRBJ1-1; tentatively, D is TRBD1 (6 bases). Looked up from germline, CDR1 is DFQATT and CDR2 is SNEGSKA (reference sequence). The CDR3 runs 12 residues. With 6 bases removed from V and 4 bases from J, the gap between germline ends came to 12 bases. CDR3 DNA (partial): TGCAGTGCCTTGACGGACAGCACTGAA. Its translation is CSALTDSTE. The CDR3, in full, reads CSALTDSTEAFF.

This clone was picked up many times. The CDR3 goes on 3 residues after the read ends, and that part is filled in from the germline J gene. The chain joins TRBV7-9 to TRBJ2-5; D not certain. The germline gives CDR1 SEHNR, CDR2 FQNEAQ (reference sequence). The V end was cut by 3 bases, the J end by 5 bases, with 7 bases between. The CDR3 is made up of 12 amino acids. The CDR3: CASSLFGETQYF. The DNA read from the CDR3 is TGTGCCAGCAGCTTGTTCGGGGAGACC.

This clone appeared many times. The CDR3 goes on 3 residues after the read ends, and that part is filled in from the germline J gene. V and J are TRBV28 and TRBJ1-4; D remains ambiguous. The CDR3 spans 13 residues. With 7 bases removed from V and 5 bases from J, the gap between germline ends came to 11 bases. Germline lookup yields CDR1 MDHEN and CDR2 SYDVKM. The DNA read from the CDR3 is TGTGCCAGCACCGTCCTGCGGAATGAAAAA. Protein sequence: CASTVLRNEK. The CDR3 in its entirety is CASTVLRNEKLFF.

This clone was observed at least ten times. Read data end 3 residues before the CDR3 end; the end is taken from the germline J gene. This chain links TRBV4-2 with TRBJ1-3, with a tentative D call TRBD1 (5 bases). Trimming pared 5 bases from V and 2 bases from J, leaving 13 bases between. This CDR3 has 15 amino acids. The germline V gene has CDR1 LGHNA and CDR2 YNFKEQ. The CDR3: CASSEATDPGNTIYF. The DNA read from the CDR3 is TGTGCCAGCAGCGAAGCGACAGATCCTGGAAACACC.

On this clone itself: The observed sequence ends 3 residues before the CDR3 terminus, with the missing tail filled in from the germline J gene. The V call is TRBV5-3, the J call TRBJ1-5; no firm D call. TRBV5-3 is an ORF, with its function uncertain. The CDR3 extends over 15 amino acids. V lost 1 base and J lost 6, with 14 bases in between. The sequenced CDR3 bases are TGTGCCAGAAGCTTGCCACGGGGTCCGGGTCAGCCC. Its translation is CARSLPRGPGQP. In full, the CDR3 reads CARSLPRGPGQPQHF.